The 17 T cell receptor beta chains given below trace back to one sample, sequenced in a study of metastatic and nonmetastatic thyroid tumors. Thyroid surgery was preceded by no treatment in any patient. TCRdb re-clonotyped the PCR reads via MiXCR. Of approximately 35,000 clones listed, roughly a sixth are singletons. The sequenced sample consisted of blood. The receptors were sampled from a male donor with papillary thyroid cancer or a benign thyroid nodule (not recorded which). Some clones in this sample may be carry-over from other donors' samples.

This clone was picked up many times. V and J are TRBV9 and TRBJ1-2; D not resolved. CDR3 length: 13 residues. In germline, CDR1 is SGDLS, CDR2 YYNGEE. With 3 bases removed from V and 4 bases from J, the gap between germline ends came to 10 bases. In DNA form, the CDR3 reads TGTGCCAGCAGCGCGGACTCCTTCTATGGCTACACCTTC. Translated: CASSADSFYGYTF. The variable domain in full, completed from reference TRBV9 and TRBJ1-2, reads DSGVTQTPKHLITATGQRVTLRCSPRSGDLSVYWYQQSLDQGLQFLIQYYNGEERAKGNILERFSAQQFPDLHSELNLSSLELGDSALYFCASSADSFYGYTFGSGTRLTVV.

This clone turned up a few times. CDR3 nucleotide sequence: TGTGCCATCTACGGGGGCTCCTACAATGAGCAGTTCTTC. As protein: CAIYGGSYNEQFF. The chain carries TRBV28 and TRBJ2-1; tentatively, D is TRBD2 (6 bases). Trimming pared 10 bases from V and 0 bases from J, leaving 10 bases between. Looked up from germline, CDR1 is MDHEN and CDR2 is SYDVKM. CDR3 size: 13 residues.

This clone was recorded a few times. A read error may account for a junction end that differs from germline. V gene TRBV25-1 combines with J gene TRBJ2-2, with 8 bases matching TRBD2. The CDR3 has 15 amino acids. Germline V CDR1 and CDR2: MGHDK, SYGVNS. CDR3 loop: CANSIVLAGTGELFF. In nucleotides, the CDR3 is TGTGCCAACAGTATAGTTTTAGCGGGAACCGGGGAGCTGTTTTTT.

V is TRBV12-3 or TRBV12-4 and J is TRBJ2-3; D is unclear. The CDR3 sequence is 15 residues long. Trimming shortened V by 5 bases and J by 1 base, and 13 bases separated the two germline ends. The CDR3 here is CASSDGTDRTDTQYF. As DNA, the CDR3 is TGTGCCAGCAGTGACGGAACAGATCGCACAGATACGCAGTATTTT.

J is TRBJ2-2 and V is TRBV27; TRBD2 agrees at 7 bases. Per germline, CDR1 MNHEY and CDR2 SMNVEV (reference sequence). V gave up 5 bases and J gave up 10 bases; unmatched junction bases: 13. The CDR3 is made up of 15 amino acids. This CDR3 is CASSLVTSALLELFF. The CDR3 region has the DNA TGTGCCAGCAGTCTTGTTACTAGCGCCCTCCTGGAGCTGTTTTTT.

The chain uses TRBV9 and TRBJ1-2; 10 positions match TRBD1. Trimming took 2 bases from V and 7 from J; bases not matched to a gene: 11. Germline CDR1 and CDR2: SGDLS and YYNGEE. The CDR3 sequence is 16 residues long. The CDR3 reads CASSVDAGTGDGGYTF. The CDR3 coding sequence is TGTGCCAGCAGCGTGGACGCCGGGACAGGGGATGGTGGCTACACCTTC.

Comment on this clone: A single base separates this from a much larger clone, so it may be a read error. The rearrangement uses TRBV28 and TRBJ2-7; no reliable D call. The germline V gene encodes CDR1 MDHEN and CDR2 SYDVKM. This CDR3 comprises 13 residues. Trimming removed 10 bases at V and 2 bases at J, with 15 bases between. The CDR3 sequence is CAISPALAYEQYF. The CDR3, as DNA: TGTGCCATTTCACCAGCGCTAGCCTACGAGCAGTACTTC.

V usage is TRBV28 and J usage is TRBJ1-2; the match to TRBD1 covers 7 bases. Germline V lookup: CDR1 MDHEN, CDR2 SYDVKM. The J segment lost 4 bases and the V segment lost 8 bases, leaving 7 bases of the junction unmatched. The CDR3 loop spans 13 amino acids. CDR3 amino acids: CASEGARSYGYTF. The DNA of the CDR3 is TGTGCCAGCGAGGGGGCGCGGAGCTATGGCTACACCTTC.

V is TRBV18 and J is TRBJ2-3, with 7 positions matching TRBD2. The CDR3 has 15 amino acids. Germline CDR1 is KGHSH and CDR2 is LQKENI. The junction had 7 bases not matched to a gene; V was cut back by 2 bases and J by 5 bases. The DNA for the CDR3 is TGTGCCAGCTCACCAGGGTCGGGGGGAAGAGATACGCAGTATTTT. Amino acids: CASSPGSGGRDTQYF. Full variable domain (missing parts from reference TRBV18 and TRBJ2-3): NAGVMQNPRHLVRRRGQEARLRCSPMKGHSHVYWYRQLPEEGLKFMVYLQKENIIDESGMPKERFSAEFPKEGPSILRIQQVVRGDSAAYFCASSPGSGGRDTQYFGPGTRLTVL.

This clone was detected many times. This chain joins TRBV12-3 or TRBV12-4 and TRBJ2-3, with D perhaps TRBD2 (5 bases). This CDR3 is 14 amino acids long. V lost 3 bases and J 2 bases, leaving 9 bases between the germline ends. For the CDR3, the DNA is TGTGCCAGCAGTTTGGACTCCTACACAGATACGCAGTATTTT. Protein sequence: CASSLDSYTDTQYF.

This clone was counted a few times. The rearrangement links TRBV28 to TRBJ2-3; TRBD2 matches at 11 bases. The CDR3 runs to 17 residues. CDR1 is MDHEN, CDR2 SYDVKM, per germline. Unmatched junction bases numbered 12, after V lost 6 bases and J lost 4 bases. As DNA, the CDR3 is TGTGCCAGCAGCCATGGGACTAGCGGAGTCTTCCCAGATACGCAGTATTTT. Amino acids: CASSHGTSGVFPDTQYF.

On this clone itself: The conserved phenylalanine or tryptophan normally closing the CDR3 is absent here, so this likely arose from a read error. The J gene is TRBJ2-6, the V gene TRBV6-2 or TRBV6-3, with a possible D match to TRBD2 (6 bases). The CDR3 runs 19 residues. V dropped 6 bases and J dropped 0 bases, with 21 bases sitting between them. CDR1 and CDR2 from the germline V gene are MNHEY and SVGEGT. The CDR3 is CASRPPGGRDASGANVLTL. The CDR3 DNA is TGTGCCAGCAGACCACCCGGAGGGCGGGATGCCTCTGGGGCCAACGTCCTGACTTTG.

V and J are TRBV5-1 and TRBJ2-7; 10 bases line up with TRBD2. Germline values: CDR1 SGHRS, CDR2 YFSETQ. With 4 bases clipped from V and 5 bases from J, the junction kept 12 bases outside the gene matches. The CDR3 has 16 amino acids. The CDR3 sequence: CASSPRGRAGGDEQYF. For the CDR3, the DNA is TGCGCCAGCAGCCCGCGCGGTCGAGCGGGAGGGGACGAGCAGTACTTC.

A note on this clone: This may stem from a read error, because a much larger clone lies one nucleotide away. The chain links TRBV20-1 to TRBJ2-1; D unclear. The CDR3 has 15 amino acids. Germline CDR1 is DFQATT and CDR2 is SNEGSKA (reference sequence). This CDR3 reads CSARDRVVGYNEQSF. CDR3 sequence (DNA): TGCAGTGCTAGAGATCGGGTCGTGGGATACAATGAGCAGTCCTTC.

This rearrangement joins TRBV5-1 to TRBJ2-2; D possibly corresponds to TRBD2 (5 bases). The V gene's germline CDR1 is SGHRS and CDR2 YFSETQ. CDR3 length: 16 amino acids. V was shortened by 6 bases and J by 1 base, with 16 bases between the two germline ends. CDR3 sequence reads: CASKKGDMVNTGELFF. CDR3 nucleotides: TGCGCCAGCAAAAAGGGAGACATGGTGAACACCGGGGAGCTGTTTTTT.

This clone was counted many times. The V and J genes are TRBV28 and TRBJ1-1; D might be TRBD1 (5 bases). Trimming left V 2 bases short and J 1 base short, with 8 bases between. Per the germline V gene, CDR1 is MDHEN and CDR2 is SYDVKM. The CDR3 length is 14 residues. DNA for the CDR3: TGTGCCAGCAGTTTAGGGGCACAGAACACTGAAGCTTTCTTT. It specifies CASSLGAQNTEAFF.

The V gene is TRBV11-2, the J gene TRBJ1-2, with D possibly being TRBD1 (5 bases). The CDR3 extends over 14 amino acids. CDR1 SGHAT and CDR2 FQNNGV come from the germline V gene. Trimming stripped 6 bases from V and 8 bases from J, with 19 bases between. The CDR3 loop reads CASSRGRGVQGYTF. The DNA for the CDR3 is TGTGCCAGCAGTCGCGGGCGGGGGGTACAAGGCTACACCTTC.